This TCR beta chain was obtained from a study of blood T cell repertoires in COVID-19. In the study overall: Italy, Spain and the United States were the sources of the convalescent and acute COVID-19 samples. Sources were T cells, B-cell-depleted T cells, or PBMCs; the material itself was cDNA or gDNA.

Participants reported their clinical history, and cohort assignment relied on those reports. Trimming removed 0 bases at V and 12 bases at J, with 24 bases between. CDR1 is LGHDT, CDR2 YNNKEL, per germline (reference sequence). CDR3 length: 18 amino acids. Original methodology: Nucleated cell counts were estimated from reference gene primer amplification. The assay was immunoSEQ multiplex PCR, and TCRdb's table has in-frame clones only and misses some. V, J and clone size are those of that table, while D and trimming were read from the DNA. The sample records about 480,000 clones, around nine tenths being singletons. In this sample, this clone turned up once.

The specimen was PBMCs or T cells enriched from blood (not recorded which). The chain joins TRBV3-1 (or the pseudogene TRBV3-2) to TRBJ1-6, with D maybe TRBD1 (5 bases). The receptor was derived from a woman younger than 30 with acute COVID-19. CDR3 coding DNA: TGTGCCAGCAGCCAAGATGGGGGGATTCCTCCTCGAGGAGGACCCCTCCACTTT. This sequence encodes CASSQDGGIPPRGGPLHF.